The 23 T cell receptor beta chains below all came from one sample that was sequenced in a study of CD8+CD57+ T cells in acquired aplastic anemia. Template material for TCR beta VDJ and CDR3 profiling consisted of genomic DNA. Using its own MiXCR run on the reads, TCRdb lists one record per CDR3 protein. The repertoire holds about 180,000 distinct CDR3 sequences, about 50% seen once, with approximately 12% in the top ten. CD8+CD57+ cell expansion, shown by flow cytometry, had occurred in the patients selected for sequencing. What was sequenced was sorted CD4+, CD8+, or CD8+CD57+ T cells (not recorded which) from PBMCs. These receptors all stem from a human donor with aplastic anemia.

Of note for this clonotype: No conserved phenylalanine or tryptophan is present at the end of the CDR3, so a read error is the likely explanation. This chain joins TRBV6-5 and TRBJ1-2; weak D call: TRBD1 (5 bases). The CDR3 runs to 13 residues. The V gene lost 2 bases and the J gene lost 6 bases, with 10 bases spanning the gap. The V gene's germline CDR1 is MNHEY and CDR2 SVGAGI. CDR3 nucleotide sequence: TGTGCCAGCAGTTACGCGGAGGGGAATGGCTACACCGTC. Its translation: CASSYAEGNGYTV.

The rearrangement links TRBV25-1 to TRBJ1-1; 7 bases match TRBD1. The germline V gene encodes CDR1 MGHDK and CDR2 SYGVNS. Trimming took 8 bases from V and 4 from J; bases not matched to a gene: 10. There are 14 residues in the CDR3. Here the CDR3 reads CASSADRVGTEAFF. CDR3 nucleotides: TGTGCCAGCTCGGCCGACAGGGTTGGCACTGAAGCTTTCTTT.

The table lists this clonotype with many counts. CDR3 region: CASSASIQGASLGPGANVLTF. The CDR3 region has the DNA TGCGCCAGCAGTGCCTCAATACAGGGGGCATCTCTGGGGCCTGGGGCCAACGTCCTGACTTTC. The V call is TRBV10-1, the J call TRBJ2-6, with TRBD1 matching over 9 bases. The J segment lost 2 bases and the V segment lost 4 bases, leaving 18 bases of the junction unmatched. Germline loops: CDR1 WNHNN, CDR2 SYGVQD (reference sequence). There are 21 residues in the CDR3.

This clonotype was detected once. The chain couples TRBV24-1 to TRBJ2-2, with a possible D match to TRBD1 (6 bases). V lost 5 bases to trimming and J lost 0 bases, with 12 bases between them. Germline assignment: CDR1 KGHDR and CDR2 SFDVKD. CDR3 length: 16 residues. The CDR3 bases are TGTGCCACCAGTGGGGCAGGGGCTACGAACACCGGGGAGCTGTTTTTT. Its translation is CATSGAGATNTGELFF.

The CDR3 DNA reads TGTGCCAGCAGCTCGCCCCCCCTGGAGCAGTACTTC. Translated: CASSSPPLEQYF. The rearrangement uses TRBV7-3 and TRBJ2-7; D ambiguous. From germline, CDR1 is SGHTA and CDR2 FQGTGA. The V gene lost 4 bases and the J gene lost 7 bases, with 11 bases spanning the gap. This CDR3 contains 12 residues.

V usage is TRBV12-3 or TRBV12-4 and J usage is TRBJ1-5, with no clear D. The V gene lost 7 bases and the J gene lost 5 bases, with 15 bases spanning the gap. CDR3 size: 14 residues. This CDR3 is CASTNYWVDQPQHF. In DNA, the CDR3 is TGTGCCAGCACCAACTATTGGGTGGATCAGCCCCAGCATTTT.

As to this clonotype: A clone one base away is much larger, so this may be a read error. This chain links TRBV5-1 with TRBJ2-5; TRBD1 matches 7 bases. Germline CDR1 SGHRS, CDR2 YFSETQ. This CDR3 spans 15 amino acids. The CDR3 nucleotides are TGCGCCAGCAGCTTCGGTGACAGGGACGGGGAGACCCATTACTTC. Amino acids: CASSFGDRDGETHYF. Drawing the rest from reference TRBV5-1 and TRBJ2-5, the complete variable domain is KAGVTQTPRYLIKTRGQQVTLSCSPISGHRSVSWYQQTPGQGLQFLFEYFSETQRNKGNFPGRFSGRQFSNSRSEMNVSTLELGDSALYLCASSFGDRDGETHYFGPGTRLLVL.

This chain links TRBV19 with TRBJ1-1; D remains ambiguous. There are 13 residues in the CDR3. Deletions cut 3 bases from V and 4 bases from J, with 9 bases between. Germline values: CDR1 LNHDA, CDR2 SQIVND (reference sequence). CDR3 DNA: TGTGCCAGTAGTATCGCACGGACCACTGAAGCTTTCTTT. It specifies CASSIARTTEAFF.

This clonotype was recorded at least ten times. The chain couples TRBV10-3 to TRBJ1-5; TRBD1 might be the D (5 bases). V was pared by 6 bases and J by 5 bases, with 17 bases between. CDR1 is ENHRY, CDR2 SYGVKD, per germline. This CDR3 is built from 15 residues. The CDR3 protein is CAIRKTGTEDQPQHF. CDR3 DNA sequence: TGTGCCATCAGGAAGACCGGGACGGAGGATCAGCCCCAGCATTTT.

The chain combines TRBV2 with TRBJ1-5; no reliable D call. V lost 8 bases to trimming and J lost 1 base, with 15 bases between them. The CDR3 covers 15 residues. Germline V CDR1 and CDR2: SNHLY, FYNNEI. The CDR3 nucleotides read TGTGCCAGCTCGGTGACAACCTCCAGCAATCAGCCCCAGCATTTT. This codes for CASSVTTSSNQPQHF.

Regarding this clonotype: Because it lacks the conserved phenylalanine or tryptophan at the end, this CDR3 is likely a read error. The chain joins TRBV5-5 to TRBJ1-2, with 7 bases aligning to TRBD1. CDR1 is SGHKS, CDR2 YYEKEE, per germline (reference sequence). The CDR3 is 13 amino acids. V lost 3 bases to trimming and J lost 2 bases; unmatched junction nucleotides: 1. Here the CDR3 reads CASSWGQNYGYTY. The DNA for the CDR3 is TGTGCCAGCAGCTGGGGACAGAACTATGGCTACACCTAC.

V usage is TRBV19 and J usage is TRBJ1-5; D may be TRBD1 (6 bases). V was pared by 3 bases and J by 7 bases, with 13 bases between. This CDR3 is built from 14 residues. Per germline, CDR1 LNHDA and CDR2 SQIVND (reference sequence). DNA for the CDR3: TGTGCCAGTAGTATCGGGACACCGAAACAGCCCCAGCATTTT. It is translated as CASSIGTPKQPQHF.

The sample holds many counts of this clonotype. The chain recombines TRBV19 with TRBJ2-6, with 13 bases fitting TRBD2. The CDR3 extends over 18 amino acids. The V gene end was trimmed by 5 bases and the J gene end by 2 bases; junction bases not matched to a gene: 6. Germline CDR1 and CDR2: LNHDA and SQIVND (reference sequence). CDR3 in DNA: TGTGCCAGTAGTCCCCAACTAGCGGGGGGGCCTGGGGCCAACGTCCTGACTTTC. This encodes CASSPQLAGGPGANVLTF.

This clonotype was seen only a few times. The chain carries TRBV29-1 and TRBJ1-4; D is perhaps TRBD1 (6 bases). The V gene lost 7 bases and the J gene lost 0 bases, with 12 bases spanning the gap. CDR3 length: 14 residues. Looked up from germline, CDR1 is SQVTM and CDR2 is ANQGSEA. The CDR3 spells CSARGSSTNEKLFF. CDR3 sequence (DNA): TGCAGCGCAAGGGGGTCATCAACTAATGAAAAACTGTTTTTT.

The count of this clonotype is one. The chain has TRBV19 and TRBJ1-6, with TRBD1 as a possible D gene (6 bases). This CDR3 has 13 amino acids. CDR1 LNHDA and CDR2 SQIVND come from the germline V gene (reference sequence). V lost 10 bases and J lost 7, with 14 bases in between. This CDR3 reads CATTGRENSPLHF. Here the CDR3 DNA reads TGTGCCACCACAGGGAGAGAGAATTCACCCCTCCACTTT.

The gene calls are TRBV29-1 and TRBJ2-5; 7 nucleotides line up with TRBD1. Per the germline V gene, CDR1 is SQVTM and CDR2 is ANQGSEA. The trim removed 6 bases at V and 5 bases at J, leaving 9 bases unmatched. There are 13 residues in the CDR3. The CDR3 loop is CSVPTGDGETQYF. CDR3 nucleotide sequence: TGCAGCGTCCCTACAGGGGACGGGGAGACCCAGTACTTC.

There are many counts of this clonotype. This chain joins TRBV19 and TRBJ1-6, with D possibly TRBD1 on 6 matching bases. Trimming took 10 bases from V and 0 from J, leaving 13 bases between them. The length of the CDR3 is 15 residues. CDR1 is LNHDA, CDR2 SQIVND, per germline (reference sequence). The chain's CDR3 is CATRQESSYNSPLHF. The CDR3 DNA reads TGTGCCACCAGACAGGAGAGCTCCTATAATTCACCCCTCCACTTT.

V is TRBV29-1 and J is TRBJ2-5, with 11 nucleotides matching TRBD1. The CDR3 covers 16 residues. After removal of 3 bases from V and 3 bases from J, the junction contained 9 bases not matched to a gene. Germline loops: CDR1 SQVTM, CDR2 ANQGSEA. The CDR3 DNA is TGCAGCGTTGAGGATTGGGGGACAGGGGGAAAAGAGACCCAGTACTTC. Translation: CSVEDWGTGGKETQYF. Complete variable domain (other parts from reference TRBV29-1 and TRBJ2-5): SAVISQKPSRDICQRGTSLTIQCQVDSQVTMMFWYRQQPGQSLTLIATANQGSEATYESGFVIDKFPISRPNLTFSTLTVSNMSPEDSSIYLCSVEDWGTGGKETQYFGPGTRLLVL.

Concerning this clonotype: The junction differs from germline at one of its ends, possibly a read error. J is TRBJ2-3 and V is TRBV12-5; D gene unclear. The CDR3 is 12 amino acids. Germline V lookup: CDR1 LGHNT, CDR2 FRNRAP. CDR3: CASGAAKDTQYF. CDR3 coding DNA: TGCGCTAGTGGTGCGGCTAAGGATACGCAGTATTTT.

This sequence joins TRBV7-2 and TRBJ2-7; no reliable D call. Germline V lookup: CDR1 SGHTA, CDR2 FQGNSA. The V end lost 4 bases, the J end lost 2 bases, and 6 bases lay between the germline ends. The CDR3 contains 12 residues. In DNA form, the CDR3 reads TGTGCCAGCAGCTCCGAGACCTACGAGCAGTACTTC. The encoded protein is CASSSETYEQYF.

The sample holds many counts of this clonotype. The genes are TRBV7-3 and TRBJ1-5; tentatively, D is TRBD1 (6 bases). Trimming shortened V by 5 bases and J by 7 bases, and 12 bases separated the two germline ends. This CDR3 spans 13 amino acids. Germline assignment: CDR1 SGHTA and CDR2 FQGTGA. The CDR3 DNA reads as TGTGCCAGCAGCCCCAACAGGGACCAGCCCCAGCATTTT. Residues: CASSPNRDQPQHF.

Ten or more counts support this clonotype. The chain carries TRBV19 and TRBJ2-7; TRBD2 matches at 10 bases. V lost 3 bases, J lost 1 base, and 3 bases stayed unmatched. Per the germline V gene, CDR1 is LNHDA and CDR2 is SQIVND (reference sequence). The CDR3 covers 15 residues. The chain's CDR3 is CASSIVAGGSYEQYF. The DNA of the CDR3 is TGTGCCAGTAGTATTGTAGCGGGGGGTTCCTACGAGCAGTACTTC. Combining the CDR3 with reference TRBV19 and TRBJ2-7 gives the whole variable domain DGGITQSPKYLFRKEGQNVTLSCEQNLNHDAMYWYRQDPGQGLRLIYYSQIVNDFQKGDIAEGYSVSREKKESFPLTVTSAQKNPTAFYLCASSIVAGGSYEQYFGPGTRLTVT.

This clonotype was recorded only once. The chain recombines TRBV2 with TRBJ1-1, with unresolved D. There are 13 residues in the CDR3. The V end lost 8 bases, the J end lost 2 bases, and 12 bases lay between the germline ends. In germline, CDR1 is SNHLY, CDR2 FYNNEI. The CDR3 loop reads CASVSLGNTEAFF. In nucleotides, the CDR3 is TGTGCCAGCGTTTCGTTAGGCAACACTGAAGCTTTCTTT. The variable domain in full, completed from reference TRBV2 and TRBJ1-1, reads EPEVTQTPSHQVTQMGQEVILRCVPISNHLYFYWYRQILGQKVEFLVSFYNNEISEKSEIFDDQFSVERPDGSNFTLKIRSTKLEDSAMYFCASVSLGNTEAFFGQGTRLTVV.